The 20 T cell receptor beta chains given below trace back to one sample, sequenced in a study of Graves' ophthalmopathy and Graves' hyperthyroidism (dated by TCRdb to the late 2010s). These reads were obtained on an Illumina HiSeq 2000. For repertoire sequencing, TCR beta CDR3 regions were amplified from RNA transcripts. HTBI primers and the Qiagen OneStep RT-PCR kit were used in a first-round RT-PCR, which was followed by a second-round multiplex PCR, size selection and purification. The public reads were reprocessed in TCRdb via fastp at Q25 and MiXCR, keeping in-frame beta chains. Rows merge per CDR3 protein into single entries with the most common DNA and genes. This sample lists hundreds of thousands of distinct CDR3 sequences; 45% to 55% were detected once. 40% to 55% of the sample comes from the top ten. The specimen sequenced was peripheral blood. All receptors come from an adult man with Graves' ophthalmopathy.

This chain links TRBV18 with TRBJ1-3, with no clear D. Trimming pared 6 bases from V and 0 bases from J, leaving 12 bases between. CDR3 length equals 15 residues. Germline V CDR1 and CDR2: KGHSH, LQKENI. In DNA, the CDR3 is TGTGCCAGCTCGCCTTACATAAGCTCTGGAAACACCATATATTTT. Translated: CASSPYISSGNTIYF.

V usage is TRBV25-1 and J usage is TRBJ2-2; D assignment may be TRBD1 or TRBD2 (5 bases each). Trimming shortened V by 8 bases and J by 7 bases, and 17 bases separated the two germline ends. This CDR3 spans 14 amino acids. Germline assignment: CDR1 MGHDK and CDR2 SYGVNS. The CDR3: CASSPGRSGGELFF. For the CDR3, the DNA is TGTGCCAGCTCTCCGGGACGATCAGGCGGGGAGCTGTTTTTT.

V gene TRBV5-4 combines with J gene TRBJ1-2; 9 nucleotides align to TRBD1. The ends lost 5 bases at V and 4 bases at J; junction bases unmatched: 6. The CDR3 is made up of 14 amino acids. CDR1 and CDR2 from the germline V gene are SGHNT and YYREEE (reference sequence). In DNA, the CDR3 is TGTGCCAGCAGGTGGGACAGGGCCAGCTATGGCTACACCTTC. Protein: CASRWDRASYGYTF.

In this sample, this clonotype turned up a few times. The junction departs from the called germline gene at one end, perhaps through a read error. The rearrangement uses TRBV7-9 and TRBJ1-1; no clear D. Germline V gives CDR1 SEHNR, CDR2 FQNEAQ (reference sequence). This CDR3 region has 11 residues. This chain's CDR3 is CASSLKTEAFF. The CDR3 nucleotides read TGTGCCAGCAGTTTGAAGACTGAAGCTTTCTTT.

This CDR3 reads CASSLNRASGDTGELFF. The CDR3 DNA reads as TGTGCCAGCAGCTTAAATCGGGCTAGTGGGGACACCGGGGAGCTGTTTTTT. The chain carries TRBV7-3 and TRBJ2-2; no reliable D call. V lost 1 base and J 3 bases, leaving 15 bases between the germline ends. CDR1 and CDR2 from the germline V gene are SGHTA and FQGTGA. This CDR3 comprises 17 residues.

V usage is TRBV20-1 and J usage is TRBJ1-1, with TRBD1 as a possible D gene (6 bases). The CDR3 is 16 amino acids. CDR1 is DFQATT and CDR2 is SNEGSKA in the germline V gene (reference sequence). V was trimmed by 5 bases and J by 1 base, leaving 20 bases between them. CDR3 residues: CSALPGAGDWNTEAFF. CDR3 in DNA: TGCAGTGCTCTACCGGGGGCAGGGGATTGGAACACTGAAGCTTTCTTT.

The chain recombines TRBV29-1 with TRBJ2-5; D tentatively fits TRBD1 or TRBD2 (7 bases each). Per the germline V gene, CDR1 is SQVTM and CDR2 is ANQGSEA. The V gene lost 2 bases and the J gene lost 3 bases, with 13 bases spanning the gap. The CDR3 totals 14 residues. In DNA, the CDR3 is TGCAGCGTTGAACGGCAGGGGGGGAAAGAGACCCAGTACTTC. It codes for CSVERQGGKETQYF.

This clonotype was counted between two and nine times. CDR3 nucleotides: TGCAGTGCTTACGACAGGTATAATGAAAAACTGTTTTTT. Protein sequence: CSAYDRYNEKLFF. This chain uses TRBV20-1 with TRBJ1-4, with D perhaps matching TRBD1 (6 bases). V was shortened by 5 bases and J by 4 bases, with 11 bases between the two germline ends. The V gene's germline CDR1 is DFQATT and CDR2 SNEGSKA (reference sequence). The CDR3 extends over 13 amino acids.

This clonotype turned up a few times. The chain joins TRBV2 to TRBJ1-4; no definite D call. V was pared by 1 base and J by 6 bases, with 0 bases between. CDR3 length: 11 amino acids. The V gene's germline CDR1 is SNHLY and CDR2 FYNNEI. The CDR3 region has the DNA TGTGCCAGCAGTGAAGATGAAAAACTGTTTTTT. Translating it yields CASSEDEKLFF.

This chain joins TRBV19 and TRBJ1-1; no definite D call. Trimming pared 0 bases from V and 4 bases from J, leaving 6 bases between. Per germline, CDR1 LNHDA and CDR2 SQIVND (reference sequence). The CDR3 extends over 13 amino acids. The CDR3 DNA reads TGTGCCAGTAGTATAGAGGGGAGCACTGAAGCTTTCTTT. This encodes CASSIEGSTEAFF.

The J gene is TRBJ1-1, the V gene TRBV7-2; D gene unclear. The CDR3 spans 15 residues. CDR1 is SGHTA, CDR2 FQGNSA, per germline. Trimming stripped 1 base from V and 0 bases from J, with 9 bases between. The DNA of the CDR3 is TGTGCCAGCAGCTTAGACGGCAACATGAACACTGAAGCTTTCTTT. It specifies CASSLDGNMNTEAFF.

This sequence joins TRBV19 and TRBJ2-3; TRBD2 aligns across 7 bases. The germline V gene encodes CDR1 LNHDA and CDR2 SQIVND (reference sequence). After removal of 4 bases from V and 1 base from J, the junction contained 2 bases not matched to a gene. CDR3 length: 14 amino acids. Written as DNA, the CDR3 is TGTGCCAGTAGTACTGGGGGGGGCACAGATACGCAGTATTTT. Its translation: CASSTGGGTDTQYF.

This clonotype has a single count. The chain is built from TRBV6-1 and TRBJ2-3; possible D gene TRBD2, 6 bases. The germline V gene has CDR1 MNHNS and CDR2 SASEGT. The CDR3 totals 15 residues. The germline V and J ends were trimmed by 6 bases and 1 base, with 14 bases remaining between them. For the CDR3, the DNA is TGTGCCAGCAGAACAGTGGGGGGAGGCACAGATACGCAGTATTTT. It translates to CASRTVGGGTDTQYF.

The chain joins TRBV29-1 to TRBJ1-1; D is unclear. CDR1 is SQVTM, CDR2 ANQGSEA, per germline. Trimming shortened V by 8 bases and J by 7 bases, and 11 bases separated the two germline ends. CDR3 length: 10 residues. CDR3 bases: TGCAGCTTCCCTGGGCATGAAGCTTTCTTT. This sequence encodes CSFPGHEAFF.

The chain has TRBV2 and TRBJ2-5; 7 nucleotides line up with TRBD1. Per the germline V gene, CDR1 is SNHLY and CDR2 is FYNNEI. The CDR3 extends over 14 amino acids. J lost 5 bases, V lost 4 bases, and 7 bases had no gene match. CDR3 coding DNA: TGTGCCAGCAGTGGGACAGGTGGATGGGAGACCCAGTACTTC. Its translation is CASSGTGGWETQYF.

The V and J genes are TRBV2 and TRBJ2-7; the D gene could be TRBD1 or TRBD2 (5 bases each). V was trimmed by 6 bases and J by 4 bases, leaving 16 bases between them. Germline V gene sequence: CDR1 SNHLY, CDR2 FYNNEI. This CDR3 region has 14 residues. CDR3: CASSPGTSPYEQYF. DNA for the CDR3: TGTGCCAGCAGCCCCGGGACGAGCCCTTACGAGCAGTACTTC.

The V call is TRBV7-2, the J call TRBJ2-5; tentative D call: TRBD2 (6 bases). In germline, CDR1 is SGHTA, CDR2 FQGNSA. V gave up 10 bases and J gave up 1 base, with 19 bases separating them. The CDR3 has 15 residues. The CDR3 region is CANTILPGVQETQYF. The CDR3 DNA follows: TGTGCCAACACCATCTTGCCGGGGGTCCAAGAGACCCAGTACTTC.

As concerns this clonotype: One junction end does not reproduce the germline sequence, and a read error may be involved. The chain uses TRBV9 and TRBJ2-7; 7 bases are a match to TRBD2. Germline lookup yields CDR1 SGDLS and CDR2 YYNGEE. The CDR3 is made up of 12 amino acids. For the CDR3, the DNA is TGCGCCAGCAGCCTCCCAGCGGGGGAGCAGTACTTC. It codes for CASSLPAGEQYF.

This clonotype showed up many times. The gene calls are TRBV29-1 and TRBJ2-5, with no clear D. V shed 4 bases and J shed 3 bases, with 3 bases lying between them. Germline V CDR1 and CDR2: SQVTM, ANQGSEA. This CDR3 contains 10 residues. CDR3 nucleotide sequence: TGCAGCGTTGCCGAAGAGACCCAGTACTTC. Protein sequence: CSVAEETQYF.

This CDR3 reads CATHRDENTGELFF. The CDR3 nucleotides read TGTGCCACCCACCGGGACGAGAACACCGGGGAGCTGTTTTTT. The chain links TRBV24-1 to TRBJ2-2; D may correspond to TRBD1 or TRBD2 (5 bases each). This CDR3 region has 14 residues. Germline CDR1 and CDR2: KGHDR and SFDVKD. V shed 9 bases and J shed 1 base, with 11 bases lying between them.